This passage covers 20 T cell receptor beta chains from one sample sequenced in a study of cytomegalovirus exposure and HLA in healthy donors. PCR primers comprised 60 Vbeta and 13 Jbeta primers. The protocol was immunoSEQ multiplex PCR, while the TCRdb copy is restricted to in-frame clones and leaves out a portion. The sample records more than 130,000 clones, about 76% being singletons. Sequenced material: PBMCs. The receptors shown here come from a young man in good health and CMV-seronegative.

Notes on this clone: Additional DNA sequences in this sample encode the identical CDR3. The chain joins TRBV6-5 to TRBJ1-5; TRBD1 agrees at 9 bases. Germline CDR1 and CDR2: MNHEY and SVGAGI. The ends lost 6 bases at V and 2 bases at J; junction bases unmatched: 5. This CDR3 region has 15 residues. The CDR3 loop is CASRPDRGGNQPQHF. The CDR3 DNA sequence: TGTGCCAGCAGACCTGACAGGGGGGGCAATCAGCCCCAGCATTTT.

This clone was observed a few times. V and J are TRBV6-1 and TRBJ2-7, with TRBD2 matching 8 bases. CDR3 length: 15 amino acids. Germline CDR1 reads MNHNS; CDR2 reads SASEGT. The J segment lost 1 base and the V segment lost 5 bases, leaving 7 bases of the junction unmatched. CDR3: CASSPRVAGSYEQYF. DNA for the CDR3: TGTGCCAGCAGTCCGCGGGTAGCGGGGTCCTACGAGCAGTACTTC.

The V call is TRBV30, the J call TRBJ2-7; TRBD1 might be the D (6 bases). Per germline, CDR1 GTSNPN and CDR2 SVGIG (reference sequence). V was shortened by 6 bases and J by 3 bases, with 15 bases between the two germline ends. The CDR3 loop spans 13 amino acids. The CDR3 DNA is TGTGCCTGCCAATCCGGGACATACTACGAGCAGTACTTC. This codes for CACQSGTYYEQYF.

In DNA form, the CDR3 reads TGTGCCAGCAGTGAATGGGGGGGGGCTGAAGCTTTCTTT. Translated: CASSEWGGAEAFF. V and J are TRBV6-1 and TRBJ1-1; perhaps TRBD1 as D (5 bases). V lost 2 bases, J lost 6 bases, and 10 bases lay in between. CDR1 is MNHNS and CDR2 is SASEGT in the germline V gene. The CDR3 has 13 residues.

The CDR3 bases are TGTGCCAGCAGCCTTACTATTCTAGCGGGGGCTAGCTACGAGCAGTACTTC. This gives the protein CASSLTILAGASYEQYF. The chain employs TRBV5-4 and TRBJ2-7; TRBD2 matches at 10 bases. Germline V CDR1 and CDR2: SGHNT, YYREEE (reference sequence). The CDR3 has 17 residues. The V and J ends lost 4 bases and 3 bases, in that order; junction bases with no gene match: 13.

The chain joins TRBV5-6 to TRBJ1-2; D not certain. Per germline, CDR1 SGHDT and CDR2 YYEEEE. CDR3 length: 17 residues. V was clipped by 1 base and J by 7 bases, with 23 bases between them. Written as DNA, the CDR3 is TGTGCCAGCAGCTTGTTCGCCGGAGAGTTCTTCTATGGTGGCTACACCTTC. It codes for CASSLFAGEFFYGGYTF.

This sequence joins TRBV6-4 and TRBJ2-5, with TRBD2 matching over 12 bases. CDR3 size: 15 residues. V was clipped by 7 bases and J by 1 base; unmatched bases: 4. CDR1 MRHNA and CDR2 SNTAGT come from the germline V gene. Written as DNA, the CDR3 is TGTGCCAGCACTAGCGGGAGGGGGGTCCAAGAGACCCAGTACTTC. It codes for CASTSGRGVQETQYF.

V and J are TRBV10-2 and TRBJ1-1; maybe TRBD1 (5 bases). Per germline, CDR1 WSHSY and CDR2 SAAADI. V was cut by 3 bases and J by 1 base, with 6 bases left in between. The CDR3 runs 13 residues. The CDR3 here is CASSDRENTEAFF. The CDR3 nucleotides read TGCGCCAGCAGTGACAGGGAGAACACTGAAGCTTTCTTT.

The chain combines TRBV6-5 with TRBJ1-4, with 9 nucleotides matching TRBD1. This CDR3 is built from 14 residues. Per the germline V gene, CDR1 is MNHEY and CDR2 is SVGAGI. Losses at the gene ends were 6 bases for V and 6 bases for J; bases not matched to a gene: 5. CDR3 DNA sequence: TGTGCCAGCAGCTGGGGACAGGGCGATGAAAAACTGTTTTTT. This translates into CASSWGQGDEKLFF.

The rearrangement uses TRBV29-1 and TRBJ2-7; D unclear. This CDR3 has 13 residues. Trimming removed 1 base from V and 0 bases from J, with 7 bases in between. Germline V gene sequence: CDR1 SQVTM, CDR2 ANQGSEA. The CDR3: CSVEAKSSYEQYF. The DNA of the CDR3 is TGCAGCGTTGAAGCTAAGAGCTCCTACGAGCAGTACTTC.

V usage is TRBV21-1 and J usage is TRBJ2-2; the tabulated D call, TRBD1, remains unverified against the DNA. TRBV21-1 is given as a pseudogene. CDR3 length: 17 amino acids. CDR3 residues: CASTERQGPQYTGELFF. The CDR3 coding sequence is TGTGCCAGCACCGAAAGACAGGGCCCTCAGTACACCGGGGAGCTGTTTTTT.

The V gene is TRBV10-3, the J gene TRBJ1-5, with a possible D match to TRBD1 (5 bases). Trimming removed 2 bases at V and 0 bases at J, with 8 bases between. Per germline, CDR1 ENHRY and CDR2 SYGVKD. The CDR3 sequence is 15 residues long. CDR3 loop: CAISEGGFSNQPQHF. The CDR3 nucleotides are TGTGCCATCAGTGAGGGGGGGTTTAGCAATCAGCCCCAGCATTTT.

DNA of the CDR3: TGTGCCAGCAGTTTATCAAGGGACAGTTCCTACGAGCAGTACTTC. It encodes CASSLSRDSSYEQYF. This rearrangement joins TRBV28 to TRBJ2-7; 7 nucleotides match TRBD1. Germline V gene data show CDR1 as MDHEN and CDR2 as SYDVKM. The CDR3 length is 15 residues. The V segment lost 1 base and the J segment 1 base; nucleotides outside the gene matches: 4.

The chain recombines TRBV5-1 with TRBJ2-5; 8 nucleotides align to TRBD1. Germline V gene data show CDR1 as SGHRS and CDR2 as YFSETQ. The length of the CDR3 is 17 residues. V dropped 4 bases and J dropped 4; count of bases not matched to a gene: 15. The CDR3 region has the DNA TGCGCCAGCAGCATCGGACAGGGTTTGGGGAACGGAGAGACCCAGTACTTC. Its protein is CASSIGQGLGNGETQYF.

This clone was recorded a few times. The chain carries TRBV7-6 and TRBJ1-1; 8 bases agree with TRBD1. This CDR3 is built from 14 residues. Germline V lookup: CDR1 SGHVS, CDR2 FNYEAQ. Germline trimming cut 4 bases from V and 6 bases from J; bases unmatched to any gene: 7. The CDR3 bases are TGTGCCAGCAGCTCACAGGGGGTGGGAGCTGAAGCTTTCTTT. It is translated as CASSSQGVGAEAFF. Looking up the rest from reference TRBV7-6 and TRBJ1-1 gives the full variable domain: GAGVSQSPRYKVTKRGQDVALRCDPISGHVSLYWYRQALGQGPEFLTYFNYEAQQDKSGLPNDRFSAERPEGSISTLTIQRTEQRDSAMYRCASSSQGVGAEAFFGQGTRLTVV.

The V call is TRBV15, the J call TRBJ2-3, with TRBD2 matching 7 bases. CDR1 is LNHNV, CDR2 YYDKDF, per germline (reference sequence). V trimming: 0 bases; J trimming: 3 bases; junction bases outside the gene matches: 9. CDR3 size: 17 residues. The CDR3 is CATSRDRAGGGTDTQYF. In nucleotides, the CDR3 is TGTGCCACCAGCAGAGATCGAGCTGGGGGGGGAACAGATACGCAGTATTTT.

This chain links TRBV5-1 with TRBJ2-1, with TRBD1 as a possible D gene (5 bases). The CDR3 sequence is 16 residues long. Germline V gives CDR1 SGHRS, CDR2 YFSETQ. V lost 4 bases, J lost 0 bases, and 14 bases lay in between. The CDR3: CASSATLRGSYNEQFF. The CDR3 region has the DNA TGCGCCAGCAGCGCGACCCTAAGGGGCTCCTACAATGAGCAGTTCTTC.

V gene TRBV27 combines with J gene TRBJ2-3; D not resolved. This CDR3 has 12 residues. Germline V CDR1 and CDR2: MNHEY, SMNVEV (reference sequence). Trimming took off 5 bases at V and 5 bases at J, with 8 bases between the two ends. CDR3 region: CASSTLRDTQYF. DNA for the CDR3: TGTGCCAGCAGTACCCTACGAGATACGCAGTATTTT.

This chain joins TRBV14 and TRBJ1-1; no definite D call. Per germline, CDR1 SGHDN and CDR2 FVKESK. V gave up 0 bases and J gave up 8 bases, with 7 bases separating them. This CDR3 comprises 12 residues. The CDR3 DNA reads TGTGCCAGCAGCCAAGATCGAGGGGAAGCTTTCTTT. Residues: CASSQDRGEAFF.

The V and J genes are TRBV9 and TRBJ2-5; a possible D gene is TRBD1 (6 bases). TRBJ2-7 matches the DNA end more closely, so the J call is doubtful. CDR1 and CDR2 from the germline V gene are SGDLS and YYNGEE. This CDR3 region has 16 residues. DNA of the CDR3: TGTGCCAGCAGCAAAACGGACAGTCTCGGTACCTACGAGCAGTACTTC. Translated: CASSKTDSLGTYEQYF.